The present T cell receptor beta chain was sequenced within a study of T-cell reconstitution after alpha-beta-depleted transplantation in children. Researchers prepared the TCRbeta library using unique molecular identifiers, the study reports. From the PCR reads, TCRdb called clonotypes with MiXCR, one entry per CDR3 protein. This table holds 250,000 to 350,000 distinct CDR3 sequences, roughly 9.5% found once. Germline V gene data show CDR1 as MNHEY and CDR2 as SVGAGI. The V end lost 4 bases, the J end lost 1 base, and 17 bases lay between the germline ends. The CDR3 loop spans 18 amino acids. This clonotype was counted ten times or more.

This chain joins TRBV6-5 and TRBJ2-6; possible D gene TRBD1, 5 bases. The sequencing here drew on PBMCs from the stem cell graft donor, taken from the stem cell graft. This receptor was identified in a human donor who donated a stem cell graft to a child with SCID. CDR3 in amino acids: CASSSVGFSGSGANVLTF. The CDR3 DNA sequence: TGTGCCAGCAGTTCAGTGGGGTTCTCAGGGTCTGGGGCCAACGTCCTGACTTTC.